Reported below is one TCR beta chain. These data originate in a study of T cell changes during pregnancy in multiple sclerosis. TCRdb keeps only in-frame clones here, not all; method: immunoSEQ multiplex PCR. This sample has roughly 89,000 clones, with roughly 93% found just once. The sequence came from a female donor with multiple sclerosis, enrolled in a pregnancy study. The sample here was peripheral blood, taken in the third trimester of pregnancy.

The CDR3 DNA reads TGTGCCAGCAGCCCGGTAAGGGGCTACGAGCAGTACTTC. Its protein is CASSPVRGYEQYF. The chain combines TRBV11-1 with TRBJ2-7, with D maybe TRBD1 (5 bases). V gave up 5 bases and J gave up 3 bases, with 11 bases separating them. Germline V gives CDR1 SGHAT, CDR2 FQDESV (reference sequence). The length of the CDR3 is 13 residues.